These 30 T cell receptor beta chains originate from one sample sequenced in a study of shared clonotypes between healthy human individuals. In the naive CD8 group, cells lacked CD45RO and were positively selected for CCR7, so terminally differentiated effector memory CD45RA+ cells were left out. Sequenced by immunoSEQ multiplex PCR; TCRdb stores in-frame clones only, minus some. The sample carries about 2.2 million clones, 93% recorded once. Sequenced material: naive CD8+ T cells from PBMCs. Receptors were obtained from a man aged 18-30 years in good health. Some clones in this sample may be carry-over from other donors' samples.

The CDR3 region is CASSYSGGGEAFF. Written as DNA, the CDR3 is TGTGCCAGCAGTTACTCAGGGGGGGGTGAAGCTTTCTTT. The chain couples TRBV6-6 to TRBJ1-1, with D possibly matching TRBD1 (6 bases). CDR3 length equals 13 residues. The V gene's germline CDR1 is MNHNY and CDR2 SVGAGI (reference sequence). Trimming removed 0 bases at V and 7 bases at J, with 9 bases between.

The chain carries TRBV7-3 and TRBJ2-1, with D possibly being TRBD2 (6 bases). V was pared by 1 base and J by 9 bases, with 19 bases between. The CDR3 loop spans 16 amino acids. Germline-derived CDR1 and CDR2 are SGHTA and FQGTGA. The CDR3 DNA sequence: TGTGCCAGCAGCTTAATATTGGGAGGCCCAGGGACTGAGCAGTTCTTC. The encoded protein is CASSLILGGPGTEQFF.

The gene calls are TRBV27 and TRBJ2-2, with unresolved D. Per germline, CDR1 MNHEY and CDR2 SMNVEV (reference sequence). V dropped 5 bases and J dropped 0 bases, with 16 bases sitting between them. This CDR3 comprises 17 residues. Here the CDR3 reads CASSVRPALANTGELFF. CDR3 nucleotide sequence: TGTGCCAGCAGTGTGCGTCCAGCCTTAGCGAACACCGGGGAGCTGTTTTTT.

The chain recombines TRBV9 with TRBJ2-3; no clear D gene. This CDR3 region has 14 residues. V lost 3 bases and J 1 base, leaving 9 bases between the germline ends. Germline V gives CDR1 SGDLS, CDR2 YYNGEE. The CDR3 nucleotides read TGTGCCAGCAGCGAACTCCGGGGCACAGATACGCAGTATTTT. Residues: CASSELRGTDTQYF.

This clone was observed once. The chain uses TRBV21-1 and TRBJ1-2; whether TRBD1, the table's D call, matches the DNA was not checked. TRBV21-1 represents a pseudogene. CDR3 length: 15 residues. For the CDR3, the DNA is TGTGCCAGCAGCACACCGACAGGGCCTCACTATGGCTACACCTTC. The encoded protein is CASSTPTGPHYGYTF.

The chain employs TRBV27 and TRBJ2-2, with D uncertain. Germline CDR1 MNHEY, CDR2 SMNVEV (reference sequence). Trimming stripped 6 bases from V and 2 bases from J, with 16 bases between. The CDR3 is 16 amino acids. This CDR3 reads CASSRSLTYNTGELFF. The CDR3 nucleotides read TGTGCCAGCAGCCGATCCTTGACCTACAACACCGGGGAGCTGTTTTTT.

This clone was found a few times. The rearrangement joins TRBV19 to TRBJ1-1; D is possibly TRBD1 (5 bases). Germline-derived CDR1 and CDR2 are LNHDA and SQIVND (reference sequence). Trimming left V 7 bases short and J 4 bases short, with 19 bases between. The CDR3 has 15 amino acids. This CDR3 is CASISTERGFTEAFF. In nucleotides, the CDR3 is TGTGCCAGTATCAGTACTGAACGGGGCTTCACTGAAGCTTTCTTT.

V and J are TRBV6-5 and TRBJ1-1; TRBD1 is a possible D gene (6 bases). This CDR3 contains 14 residues. Trimming cost V 0 bases and J 4 bases, with 9 bases left between them. Germline CDR1 and CDR2: MNHEY and SVGAGI. The CDR3 region has the DNA TGTGCCAGCAGTTACTCGGGGGGCCTCACTGAAGCTTTCTTT. This gives the protein CASSYSGGLTEAFF.

V usage is TRBV4-2 and J usage is TRBJ1-1; no reliable D call. The CDR3 consists of 16 residues. Trimming stripped 0 bases from V and 4 bases from J, with 15 bases between. The germline V gene encodes CDR1 LGHNA and CDR2 YNFKEQ. The CDR3, as DNA: TGTGCCAGCAGCCAAGATCCCCCGACACGTGGCACTGAAGCTTTCTTT. It encodes CASSQDPPTRGTEAFF.

The chain links TRBV27 to TRBJ2-5; D may be TRBD2 (6 bases). Germline lookup yields CDR1 MNHEY and CDR2 SMNVEV (reference sequence). The CDR3 sequence is 14 residues long. V was pared by 7 bases and J by 2 bases, with 14 bases between. The CDR3 sequence: CASTPGGGQETQYF. The CDR3 DNA reads TGTGCCAGCACTCCCGGGGGTGGTCAAGAGACCCAGTACTTC.

This clone turned up a few times. In the same sample, other DNA sequences code for this CDR3. This chain connects TRBV9 to TRBJ1-5, with D uncertain. The CDR3 loop spans 14 amino acids. With 0 bases removed from V and 0 bases from J, the gap between germline ends came to 4 bases. Per germline, CDR1 SGDLS and CDR2 YYNGEE. The CDR3 sequence: CASSVGSSNQPQHF. The CDR3 region has the DNA TGTGCCAGCAGCGTAGGAAGTAGCAATCAGCCCCAGCATTTT.

A note on this clone: Distinct nucleotide sequences in the sample also encode this CDR3. The chain links TRBV28 to TRBJ1-1; D call uncertain. This CDR3 contains 13 residues. Trimming left V 5 bases short and J 1 base short, with 8 bases between. Germline-derived CDR1 and CDR2 are MDHEN and SYDVKM. CDR3 amino acids: CASSLFGNTEAFF. CDR3 nucleotides: TGTGCCAGCAGTCTTTTCGGGAACACTGAAGCTTTCTTT. The full variable domain, in which reference TRBV28 and TRBJ1-1 provide the parts outside the CDR3, is DVKVTQSSRYLVKRTGEKVFLECVQDMDHENMFWYRQDPGLGLRLIYFSYDVKMKEKGDIPEGYSVSREKKERFSLILESASTNQTSMYLCASSLFGNTEAFFGQGTRLTVV.

V gene TRBV4-2 combines with J gene TRBJ1-4; tentative D call: TRBD1 (5 bases). Trimming took 5 bases from V and 4 from J, leaving 23 bases between them. This CDR3 region has 18 residues. Germline V gene sequence: CDR1 LGHNA, CDR2 YNFKEQ. CDR3: CASSVRRGIKGSNEKLFF. In DNA form, the CDR3 reads TGTGCCAGCAGCGTAAGGAGGGGTATTAAGGGAAGTAATGAAAAACTGTTTTTT.

This chain links TRBV15 with TRBJ1-3, with D possibly TRBD1 on 6 matching bases. V dropped 0 bases and J dropped 6 bases, with 12 bases sitting between them. Germline CDR1 is LNHNV and CDR2 is YYDKDF (reference sequence). The CDR3 has 15 residues. The CDR3 loop is CATSRDRGVKNTIYF. The CDR3 bases are TGTGCCACCAGCAGAGATAGGGGGGTAAAAAACACCATATATTTT.

The chain has TRBV5-6 and TRBJ2-7; either TRBD1 or TRBD2 may fit D (5 bases each). In germline, CDR1 is SGHDT, CDR2 YYEEEE. The CDR3 has 14 residues. Between the trimmed V and J ends, which lost 3 bases and 4 bases, there was a span of 14 bases. The DNA of the CDR3 is TGTGCCAGCAGCTCCGGGGCAGGCCCTTACGAGCAGTACTTC. The encoded protein is CASSSGAGPYEQYF.

Worth noting for this clone: Distinct nucleotide sequences in the sample also encode this CDR3. The V gene is TRBV7-9, the J gene TRBJ2-5; D is undetermined. V was trimmed by 0 bases and J by 4 bases, leaving 9 bases between them. Germline V gene data show CDR1 as SEHNR and CDR2 as FQNEAQ (reference sequence). The CDR3 has 14 amino acids. CDR3 region: CASSLAVPRETQYF. DNA of the CDR3: TGTGCCAGCAGCTTAGCAGTCCCTCGAGAGACCCAGTACTTC.

J is TRBJ1-1 and V is TRBV4-1, with TRBD1 matching 12 bases. The CDR3 extends over 14 amino acids. Trimming cost V 5 bases and J 4 bases; bases outside gene matches: 2. Germline CDR1 is MGHRA and CDR2 is YSYEKL. CDR3 amino acids: CASSGTGGFTEAFF. DNA for the CDR3: TGCGCCAGCAGCGGGACAGGGGGCTTCACTGAAGCTTTCTTT.

The rearrangement links TRBV9 to TRBJ2-7; D tentatively fits TRBD1 or TRBD2 (5 bases each). The CDR3 has 14 amino acids. Germline CDR1 and CDR2: SGDLS and YYNGEE. The V and J ends lost 1 base and 5 bases respectively, with 13 bases between them. The CDR3 reads CASSVRASRDEQYF. The CDR3 DNA reads TGTGCCAGCAGCGTAAGGGCTAGCAGGGACGAGCAGTACTTC.

The chain recombines TRBV5-4 with TRBJ1-1, with a possible D match to TRBD1 (5 bases). V lost 4 bases, J lost 3 bases, and 7 bases lay in between. The CDR3 is 12 amino acids. Germline V gene data show CDR1 as SGHNT and CDR2 as YYREEE (reference sequence). The CDR3 loop reads CASSGGYTEAFF. The CDR3 DNA reads TGTGCCAGCAGCGGGGGATACACTGAAGCTTTCTTT.

CDR3 residues: CASSPRGARYEQYF. As DNA, the CDR3 is TGTGCCAGCAGCCCTCGGGGGGCGCGCTACGAGCAGTACTTC. This rearrangement joins TRBV27 to TRBJ2-7; a possible D gene is TRBD2 (7 bases). The V gene's germline CDR1 is MNHEY and CDR2 SMNVEV (reference sequence). V was pared by 6 bases and J by 3 bases, with 15 bases between. CDR3 length: 14 amino acids.

The chain is built from TRBV14 and TRBJ1-2; a weak D match, TRBD1 (6 bases). Trimming took off 4 bases at V and 0 bases at J, with 15 bases between the two ends. The CDR3 contains 16 residues. Germline V gene sequence: CDR1 SGHDN, CDR2 FVKESK. The CDR3 bases are TGTGCCAGCAGCCCCCCTAGGACAGAAACTAACTATGGCTACACCTTC. It codes for CASSPPRTETNYGYTF.

The rearrangement uses TRBV2 and TRBJ2-6; 8 bases are a match to TRBD1. CDR1 SNHLY and CDR2 FYNNEI come from the germline V gene. V shed 7 bases, J shed 2 bases, and the junction held 7 bases outside the gene matches. The CDR3 sequence is 16 residues long. CDR3 amino acids: CASTRPQGAGANVLTF. The DNA for the CDR3 is TGTGCCAGCACTAGACCACAGGGGGCTGGGGCCAACGTCCTGACTTTC.

V is TRBV9 and J is TRBJ2-7; 8 bases are a match to TRBD2. V shed 4 bases and J 1 base; nucleotides not matched to a gene: 10. This CDR3 region has 16 residues. The germline gives CDR1 SGDLS, CDR2 YYNGEE. CDR3 loop: CASSPRTSPSSYEQYF. The DNA of the CDR3 is TGTGCCAGCAGCCCCAGGACTAGCCCTTCTTCCTACGAGCAGTACTTC.

The chain joins TRBV25-1 to TRBJ2-1; TRBD1 matches 9 bases. V lost 8 bases, J lost 7 bases, and 6 bases stayed unmatched. This CDR3 comprises 13 residues. CDR1 is MGHDK, CDR2 SYGVNS, per germline. CDR3 protein: CASGGTGWNEQFF. CDR3 nucleotide sequence: TGTGCCAGCGGCGGGACAGGGTGGAATGAGCAGTTCTTC.

This chain connects TRBV13 to TRBJ2-4; 7 bases match TRBD1. Per the germline V gene, CDR1 is PRHDT and CDR2 is FYEKMQ (reference sequence). The ends lost 4 bases at V and 8 bases at J; junction bases unmatched: 5. This CDR3 contains 13 residues. In DNA, the CDR3 is TGTGCCAGCAGCTACGAGGGGGCAGACATTCAGTACTTC. Translating it yields CASSYEGADIQYF.

V is TRBV2 and J is TRBJ1-3, with 11 bases matching TRBD1. There are 17 residues in the CDR3. V lost 8 bases, J lost 8 bases, and 17 bases stayed unmatched. Germline V gene lookup returns CDR1 SNHLY and CDR2 FYNNEI. CDR3 loop: CASHGTGGTFVGDTIYF. CDR3 in DNA: TGTGCCAGCCACGGGACAGGGGGGACCTTCGTGGGAGACACCATATATTTT.

This sequence joins TRBV5-6 and TRBJ1-1; 9 bases map to TRBD1. Germline CDR1 is SGHDT and CDR2 is YYEEEE. The CDR3 runs 14 residues. V lost 0 bases, J lost 8 bases, and 5 bases stayed unmatched. This CDR3 is CASSLVSTGGEAFF. In nucleotides, the CDR3 is TGTGCCAGCAGCTTGGTTTCGACAGGGGGGGAAGCTTTCTTT.

This sequence joins TRBV7-9 and TRBJ2-7; TRBD2 matches 9 bases. The V gene's germline CDR1 is SEHNR and CDR2 FQNEAQ (reference sequence). The J segment lost 4 bases and the V segment lost 5 bases, leaving 15 bases of the junction unmatched. The CDR3 is made up of 17 amino acids. The CDR3 nucleotides read TGTGCCAGCAGCCATACTAGGGCGGGAGGGCCTGGGTACGAGCAGTACTTC. It codes for CASSHTRAGGPGYEQYF.

This clone was seen only once. The gene calls are TRBV9 and TRBJ2-1; 10 nucleotides match TRBD2. Germline assignment: CDR1 SGDLS and CDR2 YYNGEE. V shed 8 bases, J shed 8 bases, and the junction held 7 bases outside the gene matches. The length of the CDR3 is 13 residues. CDR3 loop: CARGPSGSDEQFF. CDR3 in DNA: TGTGCCAGAGGGCCTAGCGGGAGTGATGAGCAGTTCTTC.

The rearrangement uses TRBV19 and TRBJ2-1; unclear D gene. Trimming shortened V by 7 bases and J by 0 bases, and 7 bases separated the two germline ends. The CDR3 spans 13 residues. CDR1 LNHDA and CDR2 SQIVND come from the germline V gene (reference sequence). CDR3 nucleotide sequence: TGTGCCAGTAAGTATGGCTCCTACAATGAGCAGTTCTTC. Protein: CASKYGSYNEQFF.